This entry features one T cell receptor beta chain sequence. Per the authors' pipeline: Scientists estimated how many nucleated cells there were by amplifying reference gene primers. Libraries were prepared by immunoSEQ multiplex PCR; TCRdb keeps only in-frame clonotypes and omits some of them. Clone size and the V and J calls come from that table; the DNA yielded D and trimming. This table holds fewer than 200,000 clones, roughly 85% found once. Trimming shortened V by 5 bases and J by 3 bases, and 5 bases separated the two germline ends. Germline lookup yields CDR1 SGHTA and CDR2 FQGTGA. The CDR3 runs to 12 residues. The sample is drawn from a study of blood T cell repertoires in COVID-19. Study as a whole: The analysed material was cDNA or gDNA that came from T cells, B-cell-depleted T cells, or PBMCs.

The specimen sequenced was peripheral blood. The chain recombines TRBV7-3 with TRBJ1-3; D remains ambiguous. The TCR comes from a human donor with acute or convalescent COVID-19. The donor label of this sample is uncertain. The CDR3 DNA sequence: TGTGCCAGCAGCCCCGGTGGAAACACCATATATTTT. Translation gives CASSPGGNTIYF. Together with reference TRBV7-3 and TRBJ1-3, the CDR3 gives the full variable domain: GAGVSQTPSNKVTEKGKYVELRCDPISGHTALYWYRQSLGQGPEFLIYFQGTGAADDSGLPNDRFFAVRPEGSVSTLKIQRTERGDSAVYLCASSPGGNTIYFGEGSWLTVV.